This T cell receptor beta chain was captured by sequencing in a study of T cell repertoires in cytomegalovirus infection. Background on the study: HLA-B-restricted CMV epitopes that are well studied were used alongside recently identified HLA-C-restricted ones. Public signatures in TCR beta pointed to CMV infection and matching HLA type.

TCRdb redid the calling of the reads with MiXCR, one entry per CDR3 protein. The data show more than 250,000 distinct CDR3 sequences, around a quarter seen once. Concerning this clonotype itself: Its antigen is as yet unknown.

Trimming removed 3 bases at V and 5 bases at J, with 19 bases between. Germline lookup yields CDR1 LNHDA and CDR2 SQIVND (reference sequence). The CDR3 extends over 16 amino acids. Study conclusions and caveats: Frequencies of public TCR beta families were cumulated, and this identified carriers of CMV plus the relevant HLA. HLA-C-restricted CMV clonotypes gave the most frequent clonotype in two of eight donors.

The chain recombines TRBV19 with TRBJ1-2, with a weak D call TRBD1 (5 bases). The sequencing used cultured PBMCs, collected from culture after CMV antigen stimulation. The sequence was collected from a human donor in good health (CMV status not recorded). Some clones in this sample may be carry-over from other donors' samples. CDR3 DNA sequence: TGTGCCAGTAGTATTAGCCAGGGCTTGAAAAGGTATGGCTACACCTTC. Protein sequence: CASSISQGLKRYGYTF.